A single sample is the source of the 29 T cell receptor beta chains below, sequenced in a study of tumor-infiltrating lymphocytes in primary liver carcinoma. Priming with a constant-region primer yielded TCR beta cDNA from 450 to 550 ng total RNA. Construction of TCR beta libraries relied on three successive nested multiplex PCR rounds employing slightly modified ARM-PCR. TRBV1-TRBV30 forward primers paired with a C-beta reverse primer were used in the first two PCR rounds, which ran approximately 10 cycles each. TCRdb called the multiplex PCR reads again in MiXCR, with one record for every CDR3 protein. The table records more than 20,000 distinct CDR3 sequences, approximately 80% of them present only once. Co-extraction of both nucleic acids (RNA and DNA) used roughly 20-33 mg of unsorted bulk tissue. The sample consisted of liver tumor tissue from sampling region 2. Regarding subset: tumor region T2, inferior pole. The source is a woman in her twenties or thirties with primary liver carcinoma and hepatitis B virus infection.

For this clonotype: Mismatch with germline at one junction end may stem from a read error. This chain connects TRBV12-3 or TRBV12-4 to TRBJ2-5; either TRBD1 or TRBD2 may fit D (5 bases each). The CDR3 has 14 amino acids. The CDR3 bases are TGTGTCAGCAACTCAACAGCGAGGGGAGAGACCGAGTACTTC. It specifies CVSNSTARGETEYF.

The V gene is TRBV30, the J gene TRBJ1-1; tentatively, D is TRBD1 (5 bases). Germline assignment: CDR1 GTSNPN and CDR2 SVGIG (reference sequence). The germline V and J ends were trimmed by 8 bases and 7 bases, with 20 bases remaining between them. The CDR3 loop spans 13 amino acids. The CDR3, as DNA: TGTGCCCAGACTAAGGGACGGAATATTGAAGCTTTCTTT. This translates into CAQTKGRNIEAFF.

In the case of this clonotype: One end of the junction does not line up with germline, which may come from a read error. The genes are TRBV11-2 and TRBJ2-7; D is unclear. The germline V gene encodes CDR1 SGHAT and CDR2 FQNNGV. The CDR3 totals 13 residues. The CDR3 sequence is CASSFPAEYERYF. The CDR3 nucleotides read TGTGCCAGCAGTTTTCCGGCGGAGTACGAGCGGTACTTC.

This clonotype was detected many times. The CDR3: CASSQDTTSEAFF. The CDR3 DNA is TGCGCCAGCAGCCAAGATACCACGTCCGAAGCTTTCTTT. This sequence joins TRBV4-3 and TRBJ1-1, with unresolved D. The CDR3 sequence is 13 residues long. The V end was cut by 0 bases, the J end by 8 bases, with 10 bases between. The V gene's germline CDR1 is LGHNA and CDR2 YSLEER.

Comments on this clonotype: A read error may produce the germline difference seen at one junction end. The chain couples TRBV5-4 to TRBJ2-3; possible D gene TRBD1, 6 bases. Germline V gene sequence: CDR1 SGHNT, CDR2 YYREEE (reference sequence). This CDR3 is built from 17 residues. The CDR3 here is CASGVDGQPPSTDTRYF. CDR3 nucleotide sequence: TGTGCCAGCGGCGTAGACGGACAGCCTCCATCCACAGATACGCGGTATTTT.

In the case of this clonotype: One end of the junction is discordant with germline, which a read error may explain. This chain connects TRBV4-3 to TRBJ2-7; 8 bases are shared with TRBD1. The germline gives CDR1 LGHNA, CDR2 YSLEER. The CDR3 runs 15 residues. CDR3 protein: CTSSQDRWTGREQCF. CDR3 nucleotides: TGCACCAGCAGCCAAGATCGATGGACAGGGCGAGAGCAGTGCTTC.

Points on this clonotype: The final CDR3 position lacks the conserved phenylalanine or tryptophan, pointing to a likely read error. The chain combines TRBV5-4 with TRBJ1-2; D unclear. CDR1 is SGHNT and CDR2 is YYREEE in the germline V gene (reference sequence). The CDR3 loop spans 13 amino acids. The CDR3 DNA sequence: TGTACCAGCAGCCCATTCCACAACTATGGCTACACCTTA. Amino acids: CTSSPFHNYGYTL.

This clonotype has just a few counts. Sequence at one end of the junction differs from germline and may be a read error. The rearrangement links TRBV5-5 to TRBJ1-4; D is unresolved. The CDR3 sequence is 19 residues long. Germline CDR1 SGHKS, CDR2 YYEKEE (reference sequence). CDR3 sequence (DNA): TGTGCCAGCAGCTTGAGGTTAGGCGGACGTGTCGCAACTAATGAAAGACTGTTTTTT. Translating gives CASSLRLGGRVATNERLFF.

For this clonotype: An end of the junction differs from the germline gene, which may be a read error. The CDR3 sequence is CAGSLGGNEQYF. In nucleotides, the CDR3 is TGTGCCGGCAGCTTGGGGGGTAACGAGCAATACTTC. The gene calls are TRBV5-6 and TRBJ2-7; D may be TRBD2 (6 bases). Per germline, CDR1 SGHDT and CDR2 YYEEEE. This CDR3 contains 12 residues.

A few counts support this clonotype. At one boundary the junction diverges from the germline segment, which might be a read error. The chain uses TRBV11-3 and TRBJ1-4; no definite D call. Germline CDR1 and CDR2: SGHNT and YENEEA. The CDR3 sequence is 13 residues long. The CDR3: CASSLGPGGKMVF. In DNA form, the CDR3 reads TGTGCCAGCAGCTTAGGACCCGGCGGAAAAATGGTTTTT.

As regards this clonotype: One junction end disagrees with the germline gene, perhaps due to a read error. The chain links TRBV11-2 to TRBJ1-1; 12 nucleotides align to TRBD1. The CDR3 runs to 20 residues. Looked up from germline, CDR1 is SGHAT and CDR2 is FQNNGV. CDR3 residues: CANSARDRGRKRWSNTEALF. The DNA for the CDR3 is TGTGCCAACAGCGCTCGGGACAGGGGGCGCAAGAGATGGAGTAACACTGAAGCTCTCTTT.

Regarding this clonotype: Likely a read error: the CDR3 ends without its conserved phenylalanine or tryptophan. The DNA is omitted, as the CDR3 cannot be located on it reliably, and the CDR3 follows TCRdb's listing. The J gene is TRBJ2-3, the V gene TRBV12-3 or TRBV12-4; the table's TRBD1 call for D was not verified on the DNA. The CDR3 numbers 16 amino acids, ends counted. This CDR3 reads CASSLVWGVGTDTHYI.

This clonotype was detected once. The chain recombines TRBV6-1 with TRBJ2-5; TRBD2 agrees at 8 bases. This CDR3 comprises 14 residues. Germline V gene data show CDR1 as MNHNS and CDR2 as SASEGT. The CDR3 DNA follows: TGTGTCAGGAGTTTTAGCGGGAAATCAGAGACCCAGTACTTC. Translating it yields CVRSFSGKSETQYF.

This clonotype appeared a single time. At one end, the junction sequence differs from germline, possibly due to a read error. The CDR3 is CASSLAPRVTRELFF. In nucleotides, the CDR3 is TGTGCCAGTAGCTTGGCACCTAGAGTCACTCGGGAGCTGTTTTTT. The chain uses TRBV5-6 and TRBJ2-2; D is undetermined. CDR1 and CDR2 from the germline V gene are SGHDT and YYEEEE. This CDR3 is 15 amino acids long.

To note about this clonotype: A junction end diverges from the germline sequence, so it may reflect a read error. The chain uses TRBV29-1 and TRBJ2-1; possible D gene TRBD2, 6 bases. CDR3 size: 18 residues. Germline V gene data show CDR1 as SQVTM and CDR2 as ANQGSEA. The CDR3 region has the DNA TGTAGCGTTTCAAGAGTGGCTACCCTAGTGGGAGGTGGGAATGAGCAGTTCTTC. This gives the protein CSVSRVATLVGGGNEQFF.

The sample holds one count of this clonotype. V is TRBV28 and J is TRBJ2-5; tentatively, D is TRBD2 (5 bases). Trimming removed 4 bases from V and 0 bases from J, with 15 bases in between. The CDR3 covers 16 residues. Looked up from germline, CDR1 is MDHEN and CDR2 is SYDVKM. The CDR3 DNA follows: TGTGCCAGCAGTTGGGGAGTAGCGAACGACCAAGAGACCCAGTACTTC. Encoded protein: CASSWGVANDQETQYF.

CDR3 nucleotides: TGCAGCGTCGCGACAGGATTAAGTTCCAATGAGCAGTTCTTC. Its protein product is CSVATGLSSNEQFF. The rearrangement uses TRBV29-1 and TRBJ2-1; weak D call: TRBD1 (6 bases). The CDR3 consists of 14 residues. Trimming left V 6 bases short and J 6 bases short, with 18 bases between. From germline, CDR1 is SQVTM and CDR2 ANQGSEA.

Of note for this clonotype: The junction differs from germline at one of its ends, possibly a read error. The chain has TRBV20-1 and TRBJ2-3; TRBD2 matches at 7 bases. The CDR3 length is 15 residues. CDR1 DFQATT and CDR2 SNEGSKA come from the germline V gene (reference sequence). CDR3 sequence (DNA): TGCTGTGCTAGGAATAGCGGGTCCCGCACAGATACGCAGTATTTT. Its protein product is CCARNSGSRTDTQYF.

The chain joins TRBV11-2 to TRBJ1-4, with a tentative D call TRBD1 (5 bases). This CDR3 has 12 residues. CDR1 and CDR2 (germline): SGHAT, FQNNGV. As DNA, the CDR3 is TGTGACAGAAGCCCCTGTGGGGGAAAACTGTTTTTT. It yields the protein CDRSPCGGKLFF. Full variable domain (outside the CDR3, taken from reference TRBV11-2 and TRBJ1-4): EAGVAQSPRYKIIEKRQSVAFWCNPISGHATLYWYQQILGQGPKLLIQFQNNGVVDDSQLPKDRFSAERLKGVDSTLKIQPAKLEDSAVYLCDRSPCGGKLFFGSGTQLSVL.

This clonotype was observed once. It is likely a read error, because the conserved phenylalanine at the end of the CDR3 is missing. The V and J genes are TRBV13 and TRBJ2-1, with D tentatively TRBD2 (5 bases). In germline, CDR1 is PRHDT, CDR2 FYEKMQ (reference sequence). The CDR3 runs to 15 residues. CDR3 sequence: CAGSFERSPYNEQFL. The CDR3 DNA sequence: TGTGCTGGCAGCTTCGAGCGGAGCCCCTACAATGAGCAGTTCCTC.

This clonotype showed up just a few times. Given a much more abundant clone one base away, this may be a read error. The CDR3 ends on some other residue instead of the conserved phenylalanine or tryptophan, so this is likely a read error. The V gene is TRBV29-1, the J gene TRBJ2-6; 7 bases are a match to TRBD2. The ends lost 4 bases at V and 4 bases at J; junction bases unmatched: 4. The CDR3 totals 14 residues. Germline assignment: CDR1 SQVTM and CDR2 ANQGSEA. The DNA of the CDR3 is TGCAGCGTTGCCGGGGGGTCCGGGGCCAACGTCCTGACTTCC. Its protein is CSVAGGSGANVLTS.

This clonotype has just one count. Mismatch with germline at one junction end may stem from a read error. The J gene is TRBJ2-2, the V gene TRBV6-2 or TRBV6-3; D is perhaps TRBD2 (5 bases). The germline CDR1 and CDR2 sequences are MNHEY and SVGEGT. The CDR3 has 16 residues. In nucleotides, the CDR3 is TGTGCCAGCAGTTACCTTACGCAAGCGAAGACCGGGGAACTGCTTTTT. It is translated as CASSYLTQAKTGELLF.

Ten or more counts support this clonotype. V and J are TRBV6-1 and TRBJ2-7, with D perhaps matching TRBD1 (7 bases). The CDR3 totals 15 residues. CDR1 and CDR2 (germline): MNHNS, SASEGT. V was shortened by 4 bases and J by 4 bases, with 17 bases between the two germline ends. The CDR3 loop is CASSARGTETYEQYF. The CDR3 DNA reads TGTGCCAGCAGTGCCCGGGGGACAGAAACTTACGAGCAGTACTTC.

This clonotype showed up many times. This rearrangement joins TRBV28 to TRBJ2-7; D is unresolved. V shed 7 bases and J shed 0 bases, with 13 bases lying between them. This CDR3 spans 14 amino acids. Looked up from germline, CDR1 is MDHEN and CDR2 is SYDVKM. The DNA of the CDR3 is TGTGCCAGCAAACGACCGCGACTCTCCTACGAGCAGTACTTC. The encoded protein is CASKRPRLSYEQYF.

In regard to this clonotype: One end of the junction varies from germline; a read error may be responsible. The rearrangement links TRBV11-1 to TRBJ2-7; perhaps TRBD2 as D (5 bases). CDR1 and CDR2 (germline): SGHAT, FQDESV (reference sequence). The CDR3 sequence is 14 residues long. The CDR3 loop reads CTSSLATASYEQHF. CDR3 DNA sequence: TGTACCAGCAGCTTAGCGACGGCATCCTACGAGCAGCACTTC.

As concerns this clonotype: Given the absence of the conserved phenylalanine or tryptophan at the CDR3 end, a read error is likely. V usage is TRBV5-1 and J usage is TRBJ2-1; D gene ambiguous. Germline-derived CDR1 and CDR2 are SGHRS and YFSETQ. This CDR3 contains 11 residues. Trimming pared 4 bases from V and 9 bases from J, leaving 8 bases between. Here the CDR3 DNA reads TGCGCCAGCAGCGTATCGGGTGAGCAGTTCTCC. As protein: CASSVSGEQFS.

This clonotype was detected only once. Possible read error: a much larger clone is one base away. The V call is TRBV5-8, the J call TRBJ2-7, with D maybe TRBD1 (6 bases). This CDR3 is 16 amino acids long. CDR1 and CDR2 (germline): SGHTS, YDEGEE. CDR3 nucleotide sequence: TGTGCCAGAAGCTTGCTCAGGGGCGATATCTCCTACGAGCAGTACTTC. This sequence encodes CARSLLRGDISYEQYF.

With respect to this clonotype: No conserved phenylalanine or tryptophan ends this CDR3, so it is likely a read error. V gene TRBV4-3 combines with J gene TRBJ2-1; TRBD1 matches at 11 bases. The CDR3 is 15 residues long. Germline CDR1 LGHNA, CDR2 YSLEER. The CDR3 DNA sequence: TGTGCCAGCAGAAACCGGGACAGGGGGTTTAATGAGCAGTTCTTA. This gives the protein CASRNRDRGFNEQFL.

The CDR3 bases are TGTGCCAGCAGAGAAAGTAGCGCCCCCCTTTCACCCCTCCACTTT. Translating gives CASRESSAPLSPLHF. The J gene is TRBJ1-6, the V gene TRBV6-5, with D uncertain. Trimming shortened V by 6 bases and J by 9 bases, and 18 bases separated the two germline ends. The CDR3 is made up of 15 amino acids. Germline CDR1 reads MNHEY; CDR2 reads SVGAGI.